This T cell receptor beta chain was observed in a study of cytomegalovirus exposure and HLA in healthy donors. Germline CDR1 reads LGHNA; CDR2 reads YNFKEQ. Trimming removed 1 base from V and 4 bases from J; junction bases left unmatched: 17. The length of the CDR3 is 20 residues. 13 Jbeta primers and 60 Vbeta primers were used for the PCR. Sequencing used immunoSEQ multiplex PCR; TCRdb keeps in-frame clones, though not all of them. This sample has fewer than 150,000 clones, with over 60% found just once. The clonotype originates from a woman aged 45-65 years in good health and CMV-seronegative. The rearrangement joins TRBV4-2 to TRBJ2-3, with 10 bases fitting TRBD2. Sequenced sample: PBMCs. CDR3 in amino acids: CASSQAPRGLAFGLADTQYF. CDR3 nucleotide sequence: TGTGCCAGCAGCCAAGCTCCCCGGGGACTAGCGTTTGGGCTCGCAGATACGCAGTATTTT.